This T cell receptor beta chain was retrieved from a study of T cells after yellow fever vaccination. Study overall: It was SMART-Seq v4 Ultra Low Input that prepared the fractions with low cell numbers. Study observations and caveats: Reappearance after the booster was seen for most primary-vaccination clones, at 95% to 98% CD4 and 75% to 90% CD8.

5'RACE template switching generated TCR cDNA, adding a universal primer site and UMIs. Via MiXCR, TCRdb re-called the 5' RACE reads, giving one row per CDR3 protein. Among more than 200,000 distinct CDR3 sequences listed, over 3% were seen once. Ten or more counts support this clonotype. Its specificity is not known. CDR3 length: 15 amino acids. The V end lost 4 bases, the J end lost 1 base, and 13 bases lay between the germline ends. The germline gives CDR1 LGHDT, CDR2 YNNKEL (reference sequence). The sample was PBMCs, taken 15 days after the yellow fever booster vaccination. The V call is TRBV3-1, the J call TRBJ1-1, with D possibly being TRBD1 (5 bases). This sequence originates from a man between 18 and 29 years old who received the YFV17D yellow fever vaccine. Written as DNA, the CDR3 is TGTGCCAGCAGCCCGACAGAGGGCCGGAACACTGAAGCTTTCTTT. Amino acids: CASSPTEGRNTEAFF.